A selection of T cell receptor beta chains follows, all from one sample in a study of spatial heterogeneity in lung cancer. TCRdb fed the 5' RACE reads into MiXCR, producing one record per CDR3 protein. The sample lists roughly 5,000 distinct CDR3 sequences, more than 20% occurring once. The starting material was lung tumor tissue, obtained at surgery. Source of these receptors: a male donor with early-stage non-small cell lung cancer. The conserved cysteine and the conserved F or W are not part of the CDR3 here.

cdr3_aa,v_call,j_call
ASSFAGVRTDTQY,TRBV5-1,TRBJ2-3
ASSPLRAGVGTDTQY,TRBV6-5,TRBJ2-3
AGEGRGTDTQY,TRBV30,TRBJ2-3
AWCSGEYQETQY,TRBV30,TRBJ2-5
SVCLPGGELF,TRBV29-1,TRBJ2-2
ASSRQGLHTEAF,TRBV9,TRBJ1-1
SVNSGHLPETQY,TRBV29-1,TRBJ2-5
ASSSLAGGRLYEQY,TRBV27,TRBJ2-7
SAIGTSGIKTQY,TRBV20-1,TRBJ2-5
SARDYYNEQF,TRBV20-1,TRBJ2-1
ASSLGLAGVVEQF,TRBV28,TRBJ2-1
SARVGGGLHNEQF,TRBV20-1,TRBJ2-1
ASSRNSPPFGYT,TRBV18,TRBJ1-2
ASSPPGPRWDTQY,TRBV25-1,TRBJ2-3
ASIGLAGNNEQF,TRBV6-2/TRBV6-3,TRBJ2-1
ASSYSGGSGYEQY,TRBV6-5,TRBJ2-7
AWSASSNTGELF,TRBV30,TRBJ2-2
ASTRTRDYLREQY,TRBV27,TRBJ2-7
ASSLGGASTGELF,TRBV11-3,TRBJ2-2
ASRWDRGSGEQY,TRBV28,TRBJ2-7
SATRDFLYEQY,TRBV20-1,TRBJ2-7
ASAPGGVATDTQY,TRBV3-1,TRBJ2-3
ASSRKGAYNEQF,TRBV7-2,TRBJ2-1
ASSQDWGGTYNEQF,TRBV4-2,TRBJ2-1
ASRGGYYGYT,TRBV27,TRBJ1-2
ASSRIGTSTQDTQY,TRBV7-6,TRBJ2-3
ATSARGPDNEQF,TRBV24-1,TRBJ2-1
ASSPGGRGTYEQY,TRBV18,TRBJ2-7
ASSLIIGRPTDTQY,TRBV5-1,TRBJ2-3
ASSVASRASYNEQF,TRBV9,TRBJ2-1
ASNPPGSPLH,TRBV28,TRBJ1-6
ASTKPNLGGRSNTGELF,TRBV7-9,TRBJ2-2
SVTRLAGGTDTQY,TRBV29-1,TRBJ2-3
ASSYRGPDSPLH,TRBV6-6,TRBJ1-6
ASSPLGRASDGELF,TRBV5-1,TRBJ2-2
ASSLDSQGAWNEQF,TRBV11-2,TRBJ2-1
ASSLGTSGNAEQF,TRBV7-9,TRBJ2-1
ASSPHSAKNIQY,TRBV12-3/TRBV12-4,TRBJ2-4
ASSYRAGIEQY,TRBV4-1,TRBJ2-7
ASSPQHPYEQY,TRBV18,TRBJ2-7